A selection of T cell receptor beta chains follows, all from one sample in a study of shared clonotypes between healthy human individuals. Assay: immunoSEQ multiplex PCR; the TCRdb copy retains only in-frame clones and omits some. Among about 960,000 clones, over 60% were seen once, and the ten largest hold about 1.5%. Sequencing used memory CD4+ T cells sorted from blood. The receptors originated from a man between 18 and 29 years old in good health. The CDR3 runs from the conserved cysteine through the conserved F or W. D genes are given only for firm matches. Clone sizes are given selectively: once, few, many, or a class where the clone is expanded.

D gene | clone size | J gene | CDR3 length | V gene | CDR3 DNA | CDR3 protein
TRBD1 | once | TRBJ1-1 | 14 | TRBV27 | TGTGCCAGCCGGAGGGGGCAGTTGAACACTGAAGCTTTCTTT | CASRRGQLNTEAFF
. | once | TRBJ1-1 | 13 | TRBV13 | TGTGCCAGCAGCTTAGCGCCGACAGATGAAGCTTTCTTT | CASSLAPTDEAFF
. | . | TRBJ2-4 | 16 | TRBV19 | TGTGCCAGTAGTCTATCGACACTAACGACCTACAACATTCAGTACTTC | CASSLSTLTTYNIQYF
. | . | TRBJ2-7 | 14 | TRBV7-9 | TGTGCCAGCAGCTTAGAGGGTTTAGGGGACGAGCAGTACTTC | CASSLEGLGDEQYF
. | . | TRBJ2-5 | 13 | TRBV28 | TGTGCCAGCAGTCGGGGACCACCGGGGACCCAGTACTTC | CASSRGPPGTQYF
TRBD1 | . | TRBJ1-1 | 13 | TRBV10-2 | TGCGCCAGCACTTTACAGGGGGGGACTGAAGCTTTCTTT | CASTLQGGTEAFF
. | . | TRBJ2-5 | 12 | TRBV19 | TGTGCCAGTAGTGGAATACAGGAGACCCAGTACTTC | CASSGIQETQYF
. | . | TRBJ1-3 | 14 | TRBV25-1 | TGTGCCAGCAGTGAAGTGACAGCCGGAAACACCATATATTTT | CASSEVTAGNTIYF
. | few | TRBJ2-2 | 13 | TRBV10-3 | TGTGCCTACGGACAGTTTGTAGACGGGGAGCTGTTTTTT | CAYGQFVDGELFF
TRBD1 | once | TRBJ1-6 | 17 | TRBV7-6 | TGTGCCAGCAGCCAGGGACAGTCGGGACGGGTTAATTCACCCCTCCACTTT | CASSQGQSGRVNSPLHF
. | . | TRBJ1-3 | 14 | TRBV10-3 | TGTGCCATCAGTGCGGGGGTATTGGGAAACACCATATATTTT | CAISAGVLGNTIYF
TRBD2 | . | TRBJ2-1 | 16 | TRBV5-1 | TGCGCCAGCAGCCCGGGGGGTAGTGCCTCCTACAATGAGCAGTTCTTC | CASSPGGSASYNEQFF
TRBD1 | . | TRBJ1-2 | 16 | TRBV7-9 | TGTGCCAGCAGCAGGACAGGGACAGCATCTAACTATGGCTACACCTTC | CASSRTGTASNYGYTF
TRBD1 | . | TRBJ2-7 | 17 | TRBV7-9 | TGTGCCAGCAGCTCCGGGACAGGGGGCCAAAGCTCCTACGAGCAGTACTTC | CASSSGTGGQSSYEQYF
. | . | TRBJ2-7 | 17 | TRBV21-1 | TGTGCCAGCAGCACCTTCTCTACCGGGACAGGGTCCTACGAGCAGTACTTC | CASSTFSTGTGSYEQYF
. | . | TRBJ1-4 | 14 | TRBV6-5 | TGTGCCAGCAGTTTAAGGGGCCGGGGTGAAAAACTGTTTTTT | CASSLRGRGEKLFF
. | . | TRBJ1-6 | 14 | TRBV27 | TGTGCCAGCAGTGCTGGACAGTTAGAGGGGGGCCTCCACTTT | CASSAGQLEGGLHF
. | . | TRBJ1-2 | 13 | TRBV10-3 | TGTGCCATCTTCAGGGAGATGAACTATGGCTACACCTTC | CAIFREMNYGYTF
. | . | TRBJ2-3 | 18 | TRBV7-2 | TGTGCCAGCAGCTCCACGGCACGCGGCGGGGTCGTGACAGATACGCAGTATTTT | CASSSTARGGVVTDTQYF
. | . | TRBJ2-3 | 13 | TRBV7-2 | TGTGCCAGCAGCCCGGCAGGACAATGGACGCAGTATTTT | CASSPAGQWTQYF
. | . | TRBJ1-3 | 17 | TRBV10-3 | TGTGCCATCAGTGAAAGTGGGGGGCTACTCTCTGGAAACACCATATATTTT | CAISESGGLLSGNTIYF
. | . | TRBJ1-6 | 14 | TRBV6-1 | TGTGCCAGCAGGTGGGGTGAAGAAGATTCACCCCTCCACTTT | CASRWGEEDSPLHF
TRBD1 | few | TRBJ2-7 | 14 | TRBV5-1 | TGCGCCAGCAGGTTGTGGACAGGGGCCTACGAGCAGTACTTC | CASRLWTGAYEQYF
. | . | TRBJ2-7 | 12 | TRBV6-5 | TGTGCCAGCATTGGACTGTCCTACGAGCAGTACTTC | CASIGLSYEQYF
TRBD2 | once | TRBJ2-4 | 15 | TRBV5-1 | TGCGCCAGCAGCTTGATAGCGGGAGGGGAAAACATTCAGTACTTC | CASSLIAGGENIQYF
. | . | TRBJ1-1 | 14 | TRBV11-2 | TGTGCCAGCACCCTAGCCGGGCAGGCCACTGAAGCTTTCTTT | CASTLAGQATEAFF
. | . | TRBJ1-3 | 11 | TRBV7-9 | TGTGCCAGCAGCTTAAAGGACACCATATATTTT | CASSLKDTIYF
. | . | TRBJ1-2 | 13 | TRBV11-3 | TGTGCCAGCAGCTTGGTGGGTAACTATGGCTACACCTTC | CASSLVGNYGYTF
TRBD1 | . | TRBJ2-1 | 15 | TRBV7-9 | TGTGCCAGCAGCTTGGGACAGGGAAGCTACAATGAGCAGTTCTTC | CASSLGQGSYNEQFF
. | many | TRBJ1-1 | 14 | TRBV6-6 | TGTGCCAGCAGTAGCTTGGGCAGCGTCACTGAAGCTTTCTTT | CASSSLGSVTEAFF
. | many | TRBJ2-2 | 17 | TRBV6-4 | TGTGCCAGCAGTGCCGGCAGGGGCCGGAATTACACCGGGGAGCTGTTTTTT | CASSAGRGRNYTGELFF
. | . | TRBJ2-5 | 18 | TRBV1 | TGCACCAGCAGCCAACAAGTCTCCTTTAGGGGGTCCCAAGAGACCCAGTACTTC | CTSSQQVSFRGSQETQYF
. | . | TRBJ2-7 | 15 | TRBV9 | TGTGCCAGCAGCGTAGATGGGGTTACCTCCTACGAGCAGTACTTC | CASSVDGVTSYEQYF
. | . | TRBJ1-6 | 12 | TRBV19 | TGTGCCAGTAGTATTATTCGTGGACCCCTCCACTTT | CASSIIRGPLHF
. | . | TRBJ1-1 | 13 | TRBV5-1 | TGCGCCAGCAGAAACGGGATGAACACTGAAGCTTTCTTT | CASRNGMNTEAFF
TRBD1 | . | TRBJ2-3 | 17 | TRBV15 | TGTGCCACCAGCAGAGCAACCTCCGGGACAGGGGTAAATACGCAGTATTTT | CATSRATSGTGVNTQYF
. | . | TRBJ2-7 | 13 | TRBV27 | TGTGCCAGCAGTCGCGCCGAGGCTTACGAGCAGTACTTC | CASSRAEAYEQYF
TRBD1 | . | TRBJ1-5 | 15 | TRBV19 | TGTGCCAGCAGAGCGACAGGGGGCATAGGACAGCCCCAGCATTTT | CASRATGGIGQPQHF
. | . | TRBJ2-7 | 16 | TRBV30 | TGTGCCTGGAGTGTAGTAGGTCGGGGGAGGACCTACGAGCAGTACTTC | CAWSVVGRGRTYEQYF
TRBD1 | . | TRBJ1-5 | 15 | TRBV7-2 | TGTGCCAGCAGCTTAGGATCGGCAGGGGGGCAGCCCCAGCATTTT | CASSLGSAGGQPQHF
. | . | TRBJ2-7 | 14 | TRBV28 | TGTGCCAGCAGTTTTTTCCAGAGAACCTACGAGCAGTACTTC | CASSFFQRTYEQYF
TRBD1 | . | TRBJ1-1 | 15 | TRBV18 | TGTGCCAGCTCACCCTCGCAAGACAGGGACACTGAAGCTTTCTTT | CASSPSQDRDTEAFF
. | once | TRBJ1-2 | 15 | TRBV5-4 | TGTGCCAGCAGCCCTCAAGGGGTCACTCACTATGGCTACACCTTC | CASSPQGVTHYGYTF
TRBD1 | . | TRBJ1-4 | 15 | TRBV27 | TGTGCCAGCAGTTTTCATCAGGGGGACGATGAAAAACTGTTTTTT | CASSFHQGDDEKLFF
. | . | TRBJ2-1 | 15 | TRBV5-1 | TGCGCCAGCACTCAGGGCGGGGATGGGTACAATGAGCAGTTCTTC | CASTQGGDGYNEQFF
. | . | TRBJ2-1 | 16 | TRBV4-3 | TGCGCCAGCAGCCCCCGAGTTGAGGCGGCCTACAATGAGCAGTTCTTC | CASSPRVEAAYNEQFF
TRBD2 | . | TRBJ2-1 | 15 | TRBV11-2 | TGTGCCAGCAGAGGAATCGGGACTACATACAATGAGCAGTTCTTC | CASRGIGTTYNEQFF